This T cell receptor beta chain was documented in a study of blood T cell repertoires in COVID-19. Study background: PBMCs, B-cell-depleted T cells, or T cells provided the cDNA or gDNA that made up the material.

The germline gives CDR1 KGHSH, CDR2 LQKENI. With 3 bases removed from V and 2 bases from J, the gap between germline ends came to 10 bases. The CDR3 consists of 14 residues. Only in-frame clones appear in the TCRdb table, and some are missing; sequencing was by immunoSEQ multiplex PCR. The sample lists roughly 260,000 clones; over 80% were seen once. Individuals aged roughly 18 to 100 years were recruited from some 26 US areas. The V gene is TRBV18, the J gene TRBJ2-5; the D gene is possibly TRBD2 (5 bases). This clonotype was obtained from a human donor in a cohort exposed to, infected with or recovered from COVID-19 (not recorded which). The donor label of this sample is uncertain. Sequencing was done on a sample of PBMCs or T cells enriched from blood (not recorded which). CDR3 region: CASSPVRGQETQYF. CDR3 coding DNA: TGTGCCAGCTCACCCGTTCGGGGTCAAGAGACCCAGTACTTC.